These 5 T cell receptor beta chains originate from one sample sequenced in a study of blood T cells in healthy people across ages. The second PCR ran about 7 to 12 cycles with a sample-barcoded 5' primer and J-beta primers. Each CDR3 protein gets one entry after TCRdb re-called the 5' RACE reads with MiXCR. This table has about 780,000 distinct CDR3 sequences, 60% to 80% appearing once. The sequenced sample was blood. The source is a man aged 25-40 years in good health.

This clonotype was found once. V is TRBV7-2 and J is TRBJ2-6, with D perhaps TRBD1 (5 bases). Trimming left V 2 bases short and J 0 bases short, with 11 bases between. Germline values: CDR1 SGHTA, CDR2 FQGNSA. This CDR3 has 17 residues. The CDR3 DNA reads TGTGCCAGCAGCTTAATGTCAGGGCTCTCTGGGGCCAACGTCCTGACTTTC. Amino acids: CASSLMSGLSGANVLTF.

V and J are TRBV2 and TRBJ2-1; 13 bases fit TRBD2. The CDR3 covers 17 residues. Trimming cost V 6 bases and J 4 bases; bases outside gene matches: 9. From germline, CDR1 is SNHLY and CDR2 FYNNEI. The CDR3 DNA sequence: TGTGCCAGCAGACCACGACTAGCGGGGGGTGTTTACAATGAGCAGTTCTTC. It is translated as CASRPRLAGGVYNEQFF.

In its sample, this clonotype was seen a few times. This sequence joins TRBV6-5 and TRBJ2-7, with a tentative D call TRBD1 (6 bases). The CDR3 length is 15 residues. V was trimmed by 2 bases and J by 1 base, leaving 12 bases between them. Germline V CDR1 and CDR2: MNHEY, SVGAGI. The CDR3 DNA follows: TGTGCCAGCAGTTACACGGACAGTCCGTCCTACGAGCAGTACTTC. Residues: CASSYTDSPSYEQYF.

This clonotype has just a few counts. The chain has TRBV12-3 or TRBV12-4 and TRBJ2-4; no reliable D call. The DNA end lines up better with TRBJ2-7; the J call may be wrong. The CDR3 is 11 residues long. The CDR3 DNA sequence: TGTGCCAGCAGTTTGAACCGCGAGCAGTACTTC. The encoded protein is CASSLNREQYF.

The sample holds a few counts of this clonotype. The chain's CDR3 is CSARRDTNNEQFF. In nucleotides, the CDR3 is TGCAGTGCTAGGAGAGATACTAACAATGAGCAGTTCTTC. V and J are TRBV20-1 and TRBJ2-1; D call uncertain. V was clipped by 3 bases and J by 5 bases, with 11 bases between them. The CDR3 has 13 residues. Germline values: CDR1 DFQATT, CDR2 SNEGSKA (reference sequence).